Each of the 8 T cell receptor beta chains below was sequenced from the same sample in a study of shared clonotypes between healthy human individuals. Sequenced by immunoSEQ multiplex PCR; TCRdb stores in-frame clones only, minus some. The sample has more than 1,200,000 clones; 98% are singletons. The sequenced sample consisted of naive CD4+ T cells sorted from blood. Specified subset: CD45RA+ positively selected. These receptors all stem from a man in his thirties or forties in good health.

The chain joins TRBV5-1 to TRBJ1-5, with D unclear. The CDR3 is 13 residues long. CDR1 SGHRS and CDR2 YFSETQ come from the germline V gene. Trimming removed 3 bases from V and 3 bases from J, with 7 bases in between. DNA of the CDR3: TGCGCCAGCAGCTCGCTTCCCAATCAGCCCCAGCATTTT. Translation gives CASSSLPNQPQHF.

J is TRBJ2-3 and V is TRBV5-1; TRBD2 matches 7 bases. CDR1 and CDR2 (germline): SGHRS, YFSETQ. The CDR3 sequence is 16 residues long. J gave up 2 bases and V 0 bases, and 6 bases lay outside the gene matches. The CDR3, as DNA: TGCGCCAGCAGCTTGGGGACTAGTTCCCTCACAGATACGCAGTATTTT. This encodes CASSLGTSSLTDTQYF.

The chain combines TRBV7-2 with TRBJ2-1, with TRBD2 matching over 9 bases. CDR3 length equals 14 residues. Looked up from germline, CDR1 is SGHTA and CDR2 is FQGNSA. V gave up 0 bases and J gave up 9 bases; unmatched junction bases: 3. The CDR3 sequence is CASSLAGGRGEQFF. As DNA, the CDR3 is TGTGCCAGCAGCTTAGCCGGCGGGAGGGGTGAGCAGTTCTTC.

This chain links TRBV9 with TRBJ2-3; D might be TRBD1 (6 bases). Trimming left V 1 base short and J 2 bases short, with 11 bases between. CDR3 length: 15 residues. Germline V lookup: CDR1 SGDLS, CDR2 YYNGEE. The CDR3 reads CASSVIGQLTDTQYF. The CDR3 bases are TGTGCCAGCAGCGTAATTGGACAGCTCACAGATACGCAGTATTTT. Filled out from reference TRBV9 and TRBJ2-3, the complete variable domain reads DSGVTQTPKHLITATGQRVTLRCSPRSGDLSVYWYQQSLDQGLQFLIQYYNGEERAKGNILERFSAQQFPDLHSELNLSSLELGDSALYFCASSVIGQLTDTQYFGPGTRLTVL.

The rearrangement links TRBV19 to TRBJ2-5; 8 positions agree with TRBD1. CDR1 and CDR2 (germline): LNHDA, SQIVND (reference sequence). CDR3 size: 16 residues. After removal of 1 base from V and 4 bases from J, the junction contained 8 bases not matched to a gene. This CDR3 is CASSIGDRGGGETQYF. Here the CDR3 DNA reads TGTGCCAGTAGTATAGGTGACAGGGGAGGAGGAGAGACCCAGTACTTC.

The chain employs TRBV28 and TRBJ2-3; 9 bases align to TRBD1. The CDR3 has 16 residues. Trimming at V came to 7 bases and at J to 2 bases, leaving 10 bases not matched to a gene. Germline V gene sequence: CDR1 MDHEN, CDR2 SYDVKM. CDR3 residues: CASTTTGTGPTDTQYF. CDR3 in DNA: TGTGCCAGCACAACCACCGGGACAGGGCCCACAGATACGCAGTATTTT.

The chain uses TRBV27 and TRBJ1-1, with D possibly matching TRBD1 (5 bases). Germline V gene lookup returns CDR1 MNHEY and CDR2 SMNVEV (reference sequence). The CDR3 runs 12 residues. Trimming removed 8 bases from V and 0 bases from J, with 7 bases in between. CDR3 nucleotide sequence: TGTGCCAGCGGAGGGGTGAACACTGAAGCTTTCTTT. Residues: CASGGVNTEAFF.

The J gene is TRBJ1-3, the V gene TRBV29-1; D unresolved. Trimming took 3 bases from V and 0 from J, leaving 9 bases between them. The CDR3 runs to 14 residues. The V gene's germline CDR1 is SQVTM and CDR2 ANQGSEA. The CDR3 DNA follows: TGCAGCGTTGATGGCACAGACTCTGGAAACACCATATATTTT. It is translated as CSVDGTDSGNTIYF.